A selection of T cell receptor beta chains follows, all from one sample in a study of control samples from healthy donors and cancer patients. TCRdb's copy holds only in-frame clones and misses some; the assay was immunoSEQ multiplex PCR. The data hold about 270,000 clones, with more than 65% observed a single time. Material for sequencing was PBMCs. Receptors originate from an older woman with lung cancer. Each CDR3 is given with its conserved first and last residue. D genes are given only for firm matches. For some rows the clone size is stated as once, few or many, or as a class when expanded; others skip it.

clone_size j_call v_call d_call cdr3_aa cdr3_nt
NA TRBJ1-6 TRBV6-6 NA CASRAQGYNSPLHF TGTGCCAGCAGAGCACAGGGTTACAATTCACCCCTCCACTTT
NA TRBJ2-7 TRBV6-5 NA CASRRDNTYEQYF TGTGCCAGCAGGAGGGACAACACCTACGAGCAGTACTTC
NA TRBJ2-3 TRBV6-1 TRBD1 CASSEADRDLYTQYF TGTGCCAGCAGTGAAGCGGACAGGGACTTATATACGCAGTATTTT
NA TRBJ2-6 TRBV18 TRBD1 CASSPSQGAFGANVLTF TGTGCCAGCTCACCATCCCAGGGGGCGTTTGGGGCCAACGTCCTGACTTTC
NA TRBJ2-7 TRBV6-5 NA CASNPGRYSYEQYF TGTGCCAGTAACCCGGGACGGTACTCCTACGAGCAGTACTTC
once TRBJ1-4 TRBV5-1 NA CASSRDGLNEKLFF TGCGCCAGCAGCCGGGACGGGTTAAATGAAAAACTGTTTTTT
NA TRBJ1-3 TRBV5-6 NA CASSLAGAGNTIYF TGTGCCAGCAGCTTGGCAGGGGCTGGAAACACCATATATTTT
NA TRBJ1-6 TRBV2 NA CASSELRVSPLHF TGTGCCAGCAGTGAACTCAGGGTATCACCCCTCCACTTT
NA TRBJ1-1 TRBV2 NA CASGGDTYTEAFF TGTGCCAGCGGCGGGGATACTTACACTGAAGCTTTCTTT
once TRBJ2-7 TRBV5-1 TRBD1 CASSRRQGVDEQYF TGCGCCAGCAGCCGACGACAGGGGGTCGACGAGCAGTACTTC
NA TRBJ2-3 TRBV5-1 TRBD1 CASSPDRATDTQYF TGCGCCAGCAGCCCCGACAGGGCCACAGATACGCAGTATTTT
NA TRBJ1-6 TRBV5-5 TRBD1 CASRSGTANSPLHF TGTGCCAGCAGGTCCGGGACAGCAAATTCACCCCTCCACTTT
few TRBJ2-7 TRBV27 NA CASSLTRGGSYEQYF TGTGCCAGCAGTTTAACGAGGGGTGGGAGCTACGAGCAGTACTTC
NA TRBJ1-4 TRBV28 TRBD1 CASSLFGQGRDEKLFF TGTGCCAGCAGTTTGTTCGGACAGGGACGGGATGAAAAACTGTTTTTT
NA TRBJ2-2 TRBV10-3 TRBD1 CAISGQGGSTGELFF TGTGCCATCAGTGGACAGGGGGGATCCACCGGGGAGCTGTTTTTT
NA TRBJ2-5 TRBV7-2 NA CASSLVGAEQETQYF TGTGCCAGCAGCTTAGTGGGGGCGGAGCAAGAGACCCAGTACTTC
NA TRBJ2-2 TRBV27 TRBD2 CASAWLAGGYTGELFF TGTGCCAGCGCCTGGCTAGCGGGGGGATATACCGGGGAGCTGTTTTTT
NA TRBJ2-5 TRBV19 NA CASSIGVTETQYF TGTGCCAGTAGTATAGGGGTGACAGAGACCCAGTACTTC
NA TRBJ1-5 TRBV10-3 NA CAITAAENQPQHF TGTGCCATCACCGCGGCGGAGAATCAGCCCCAGCATTTT
NA TRBJ2-5 TRBV10-3 TRBD1 CAISDSGTGGEETQYF TGTGCCATCAGTGACTCCGGGACAGGGGGCGAAGAGACCCAGTACTTC
NA TRBJ1-2 TRBV20-1 TRBD1 CSASGTGQGDRGYTF TGCAGTGCTAGTGGGACCGGACAGGGGGACCGTGGCTACACCTTC
once TRBJ1-5 TRBV18 NA CASSPSELSNQPQHF TGTGCCAGCTCACCATCGGAGCTTAGCAATCAGCCCCAGCATTTT
NA TRBJ1-1 TRBV7-2 NA CASSLGSRGSRGRNTEAFF TGTGCCAGCAGCTTAGGATCGCGGGGGTCTCGGGGGCGGAACACTGAAGCTTTCTTT
NA TRBJ2-7 TRBV6-5 NA CASSYAQIGYEQYF TGTGCCAGCAGTTACGCCCAGATCGGCTACGAGCAGTACTTC
few TRBJ2-7 TRBV5-4 NA CASSLESGSGGGPYEQYF TGTGCCAGCAGCTTGGAATCGGGATCTGGCGGGGGCCCCTACGAGCAGTACTTC
once TRBJ1-1 TRBV28 NA CASKRGTEAFF TGTGCCAGCAAGCGCGGGACTGAAGCTTTCTTT
NA TRBJ1-6 TRBV6-6 NA CASSPDSRGSNSPLHF TGTGCCAGCAGTCCGGACTCCCGGGGGTCTAATTCACCCCTCCACTTT
NA TRBJ1-1 TRBV2 NA CASSREGIQGAEAFF TGTGCCAGCAGCCGGGAGGGAATCCAGGGCGCTGAAGCTTTCTTT
NA TRBJ1-2 TRBV7-2 NA CASSLGGGFYGYTF TGTGCCAGCAGCTTAGGTGGAGGTTTCTATGGCTACACCTTC
NA TRBJ1-2 TRBV4-1 NA CASSQEGRTSNYGYTF TGCGCCAGCAGCCAAGAAGGGCGGACCTCTAACTATGGCTACACCTTC
once TRBJ1-1 TRBV7-3 TRBD1 CASSQQGAQITEAFF TGTGCCAGCAGCCAACAGGGGGCCCAGATCACTGAAGCTTTCTTT
few TRBJ2-1 TRBV19 TRBD1 CASSIDRGSYNEQFF TGTGCCAGTAGTATTGACAGGGGGTCCTACAATGAGCAGTTCTTC
NA TRBJ2-1 TRBV28 TRBD2 CASSSWTSGRREQFF TGTGCCAGCAGTTCTTGGACTAGCGGGAGGCGTGAGCAGTTCTTC
NA TRBJ2-5 TRBV7-9 NA CASSSLGDLGTQYF TGTGCCAGCAGCTCCTTAGGTGACCTCGGGACCCAGTACTTC
few TRBJ2-1 TRBV7-7 TRBD1 CASSSGTGAYNEQFF TGTGCTAGCAGCTCCGGGACAGGGGCTTACAATGAGCAGTTCTTC
NA TRBJ1-2 TRBV30 NA CAWSDQGNYGYTF TGTGCCTGGAGTGATCAGGGGAACTATGGCTACACCTTC
NA TRBJ2-7 TRBV20-1 NA CSARDLYEQYF TGCAGTGCTAGAGATTTGTACGAGCAGTACTTC
few TRBJ2-3 TRBV30 NA CAWSVIPSLGPLGSKDTQYF TGTGCCTGGAGTGTAATTCCCTCCCTCGGCCCCCTAGGATCCAAAGATACGCAGTATTTT
NA TRBJ1-5 TRBV5-8 NA CASTPPNYSNQPQHF TGTGCCAGCACCCCCCCTAACTATAGCAATCAGCCCCAGCATTTT
NA TRBJ2-7 TRBV28 TRBD2 CASRSSGRADEQYF TGTGCCAGCAGGTCAAGCGGGAGGGCAGACGAGCAGTACTTC
NA TRBJ2-2 TRBV5-4 NA CASSLLQGAGYTGELFF TGTGCCAGCAGCTTGCTCCAGGGTGCCGGGTACACCGGGGAGCTGTTTTTT